Each of the 27 T cell receptor beta chains below was sequenced from the same sample in a study of blood T cell repertoires in COVID-19. Sequenced by immunoSEQ multiplex PCR; TCRdb stores in-frame clones only, minus some. The sample contains under 350,000 clones, around 90% of which appear only once. Sequencing input: PBMCs or T cells enriched from blood (not recorded which). These receptors were taken from a middle-aged woman who had recovered from COVID-19.

CDR3 in DNA: TGTGCCTGGGAGGGTGGAGAAGGGGGCAATCAGCCCCAGCATTTT. This codes for CAWEGGEGGNQPQHF. V and J are TRBV30 and TRBJ1-5; TRBD1 might be the D (5 bases). Deletions cut 5 bases from V and 2 bases from J, with 16 bases between. CDR1 and CDR2 (germline): GTSNPN, SVGIG (reference sequence). The CDR3 is made up of 15 amino acids.

The chain is built from TRBV20-1 and TRBJ2-7; 9 bases line up with TRBD2. This CDR3 has 13 amino acids. Trimming took 3 bases from V and 4 from J; bases not matched to a gene: 4. Looked up from germline, CDR1 is DFQATT and CDR2 is SNEGSKA (reference sequence). CDR3 sequence: CSASSGGSYEQYF. Here the CDR3 DNA reads TGCAGTGCTAGTAGCGGGGGATCGTACGAGCAGTACTTC.

The chain links TRBV11-2 to TRBJ1-2; maybe TRBD1 (5 bases). V was clipped by 4 bases and J by 4 bases, with 16 bases between them. The CDR3 has 15 residues. Germline CDR1 is SGHAT and CDR2 is FQNNGV. The CDR3 bases are TGTGCCAGCAGCTGGGGAAGCAGGGCTCTCTATGGCTACACCTTC. This codes for CASSWGSRALYGYTF.

The V call is TRBV18, the J call TRBJ1-2; D is possibly TRBD1 (6 bases). The CDR3 contains 15 residues. Germline V CDR1 and CDR2: KGHSH, LQKENI. With 0 bases removed from V and 3 bases from J, the gap between germline ends came to 11 bases. DNA of the CDR3: TGTGCCAGCTCACCACCTAATACAGGGCACTATGGCTACACCTTC. Encoded protein: CASSPPNTGHYGYTF. The whole variable domain, filled in from reference TRBV18 and TRBJ1-2, reads NAGVMQNPRHLVRRRGQEARLRCSPMKGHSHVYWYRQLPEEGLKFMVYLQKENIIDESGMPKERFSAEFPKEGPSILRIQQVVRGDSAAYFCASSPPNTGHYGYTFGSGTRLTVV.

The V call is TRBV19, the J call TRBJ1-2, with TRBD1 matching over 10 bases. This CDR3 contains 14 residues. Trimming at V came to 9 bases and at J to 8 bases, leaving 12 bases not matched to a gene. The germline gives CDR1 LNHDA, CDR2 SQIVND (reference sequence). Here the CDR3 reads CASQEYDRGPGYTF. The CDR3 region has the DNA TGTGCCAGCCAAGAATACGACAGGGGGCCCGGCTACACCTTC.

A note on this clone: At the DNA level, this CDR3 is encoded by other sequences in the same sample as well. The chain is built from TRBV18 and TRBJ1-1; tentatively, D is TRBD1 (6 bases). V was pared by 3 bases and J by 1 base, with 6 bases between. This CDR3 has 13 residues. The V gene's germline CDR1 is KGHSH and CDR2 LQKENI. CDR3 DNA: TGTGCCAGCTCACCGGGACAGAACACTGAAGCTTTCTTT. This codes for CASSPGQNTEAFF.

J is TRBJ1-1 and V is TRBV7-2; perhaps TRBD1 as D (6 bases). The germline V and J ends were trimmed by 3 bases and 10 bases, with 12 bases remaining between them. This CDR3 is built from 12 residues. Per the germline V gene, CDR1 is SGHTA and CDR2 is FQGNSA. CDR3 in DNA: TGTGCCAGCAGCTTTTCCGGGACAAGAGCTTTCTTT. It encodes CASSFSGTRAFF.

CDR3 region: CASSLGDGSDSPLHF. CDR3 nucleotides: TGCGCCAGCAGCTTGGGTGACGGGAGCGACTCACCCCTCCACTTT. The chain carries TRBV5-1 and TRBJ1-6, with D unresolved. Germline V gene lookup returns CDR1 SGHRS and CDR2 YFSETQ. There are 15 residues in the CDR3. Trimming took 0 bases from V and 10 from J, leaving 14 bases between them.

This clone has more than one count but fewer than ten. The chain combines TRBV5-5 with TRBJ2-5, with D uncertain. Germline CDR1 SGHKS, CDR2 YYEKEE (reference sequence). The V end lost 4 bases, the J end lost 4 bases, and 17 bases lay between the germline ends. The CDR3 sequence is 15 residues long. CDR3 residues: CASSPNLVDRETQYF. CDR3 DNA sequence: TGTGCCAGCAGCCCCAATTTGGTAGATCGAGAGACCCAGTACTTC.

This clone was counted between two and nine times. CDR3 sequence: CASSFTRGSNQPQHF. The CDR3 DNA reads as TGTGCCAGCAGTTTCACAAGGGGTAGCAATCAGCCCCAGCATTTT. The chain links TRBV27 to TRBJ1-5; D possibly corresponds to TRBD1 (5 bases). V was pared by 3 bases and J by 0 bases, with 9 bases between. The CDR3 has 15 amino acids. Germline CDR1 is MNHEY and CDR2 is SMNVEV (reference sequence).

The chain links TRBV2 to TRBJ2-1, with D uncertain. Germline V gene lookup returns CDR1 SNHLY and CDR2 FYNNEI. V gave up 4 bases and J gave up 6 bases, with 10 bases separating them. The CDR3 is made up of 13 amino acids. For the CDR3, the DNA is TGTGCCAGCAGTGTTTCAGAAAGCAATGAGCAGTTCTTC. This encodes CASSVSESNEQFF.

The chain couples TRBV7-9 to TRBJ1-4; 8 bases match TRBD1. Germline CDR1 SEHNR, CDR2 FQNEAQ (reference sequence). This CDR3 has 15 amino acids. Germline trimming cut 5 bases from V and 3 bases from J; bases unmatched to any gene: 5. The CDR3 nucleotides are TGTGCCAGCAGCGCACAGGGGGGAGCTAATGAAAAACTGTTTTTT. Residues: CASSAQGGANEKLFF.

The chain has TRBV18 and TRBJ2-1; D is possibly TRBD2 (6 bases). Germline CDR1 and CDR2: KGHSH and LQKENI. V was shortened by 4 bases and J by 7 bases, with 17 bases between the two germline ends. This CDR3 is built from 15 residues. CDR3: CASSLLGGTANEQFF. For the CDR3, the DNA is TGTGCCAGCTCACTCTTAGGAGGGACTGCGAATGAGCAGTTCTTC.

This rearrangement joins TRBV4-1 to TRBJ2-7; TRBD2 agrees at 8 bases. There are 16 residues in the CDR3. After removal of 2 bases from V and 2 bases from J, the junction contained 8 bases not matched to a gene. Germline loops: CDR1 MGHRA, CDR2 YSYEKL. In DNA form, the CDR3 reads TGCGCCAGCAGCCAATATCCGGGACTAGTAACCTACGAGCAGTACTTC. Amino acid sequence: CASSQYPGLVTYEQYF.

The chain couples TRBV7-9 to TRBJ1-1, with TRBD1 matching 7 bases. The junction had 17 bases not matched to a gene; V was cut back by 6 bases and J by 4 bases. Germline V gene lookup returns CDR1 SEHNR and CDR2 FQNEAQ (reference sequence). The CDR3 loop spans 17 amino acids. The CDR3 protein is CASRSSPRDSGGTEAFF. For the CDR3, the DNA is TGTGCCAGCAGGTCAAGCCCCAGGGACAGCGGGGGCACTGAAGCTTTCTTT. Combining the CDR3 with reference TRBV7-9 and TRBJ1-1 gives the whole variable domain DTGVSQNPRHKITKRGQNVTFRCDPISEHNRLYWYRQTLGQGPEFLTYFQNEAQLEKSRLLSDRFSAERPKGSFSTLEIQRTEQGDSAMYLCASRSSPRDSGGTEAFFGQGTRLTVV.

V and J are TRBV20-1 and TRBJ2-7; D gene unclear. Germline V gives CDR1 DFQATT, CDR2 SNEGSKA (reference sequence). This CDR3 has 15 residues. V lost 3 bases and J 0 bases, leaving 15 bases between the germline ends. CDR3 sequence (DNA): TGCAGTGCTAGTTTTGCTCTGAGGAGCTCCTACGAGCAGTACTTC. This encodes CSASFALRSSYEQYF.

This chain links TRBV28 with TRBJ2-6, with a weak D call TRBD1 (5 bases). Trimming pared 1 base from V and 4 bases from J, leaving 17 bases between. The CDR3 spans 18 residues. CDR1 and CDR2 (germline): MDHEN, SYDVKM. The CDR3 sequence: CASSLYPLGASGANVLTF. The CDR3 coding sequence is TGTGCCAGCAGTTTATACCCCCTAGGGGCCTCCGGGGCCAACGTCCTGACTTTC.

To note about this clone: The same CDR3 arises from other DNA sequences in this sample as well. The chain couples TRBV18 to TRBJ1-6, with 7 positions matching TRBD1. The CDR3 is 14 amino acids. CDR1 KGHSH and CDR2 LQKENI come from the germline V gene. The J segment lost 7 bases and the V segment lost 3 bases, leaving 3 bases of the junction unmatched. The CDR3 bases are TGTGCCAGCTCACCGGACAGGAAGAATTCACCCCTCCACTTT. Its protein product is CASSPDRKNSPLHF. Full variable domain (rest looked up from reference TRBV18 and TRBJ1-6): NAGVMQNPRHLVRRRGQEARLRCSPMKGHSHVYWYRQLPEEGLKFMVYLQKENIIDESGMPKERFSAEFPKEGPSILRIQQVVRGDSAAYFCASSPDRKNSPLHFGNGTRLTVT.

The table lists this clone with a few counts. V and J are TRBV5-8 and TRBJ1-2; D remains ambiguous. CDR1 is SGHTS and CDR2 is YDEGEE in the germline V gene. V was pared by 0 bases and J by 4 bases, with 4 bases between. The CDR3 sequence is 12 residues long. The chain's CDR3 is CASSLGSYGYTF. The CDR3 coding sequence is TGTGCCAGCAGCTTGGGTAGCTATGGCTACACCTTC.

The CDR3 bases are TGCGCCAGCAGCGCCGGGACAGGGGACGAAAAACTGTTTTTT. Its translation: CASSAGTGDEKLFF. This chain connects TRBV4-3 to TRBJ1-4, with TRBD1 identical over 10 bases. J was trimmed by 8 bases and V by 5 bases; bases with no gene match: 5. Germline CDR1 reads LGHNA; CDR2 reads YSLEER. The CDR3 is 14 residues long.

This clone appeared once. The rearrangement links TRBV2 to TRBJ1-2, with D possibly being TRBD1 (5 bases). CDR1 is SNHLY, CDR2 FYNNEI, per germline. Trimming pared 4 bases from V and 8 bases from J, leaving 14 bases between. The CDR3 runs to 13 residues. DNA of the CDR3: TGTGCCAGCAGTGGGCAGGGCCTGGGGGGCTACACCTTC. It specifies CASSGQGLGGYTF.

This sequence joins TRBV7-2 and TRBJ2-1; D remains unclear. Germline CDR1 is SGHTA and CDR2 is FQGNSA. Trimming pared 4 bases from V and 6 bases from J, leaving 7 bases between. This CDR3 is built from 12 residues. The DNA of the CDR3 is TGTGCCAGCAGCTCAACTGCCAATGAGCAGTTCTTC. Protein: CASSSTANEQFF.

This chain uses TRBV29-1 with TRBJ1-2; 7 bases agree with TRBD1. Germline V gene lookup returns CDR1 SQVTM and CDR2 ANQGSEA. This CDR3 contains 13 residues. V shed 2 bases and J 8 bases; nucleotides not matched to a gene: 8. CDR3 amino acids: CSVESQQGGGYTF. Written as DNA, the CDR3 is TGCAGCGTTGAAAGTCAGCAGGGGGGCGGCTACACCTTC.

This chain connects TRBV7-2 to TRBJ2-7; 7 nucleotides agree with TRBD2. J lost 7 bases, V lost 3 bases, and 12 bases had no gene match. The germline gives CDR1 SGHTA, CDR2 FQGNSA. CDR3 length equals 15 residues. The CDR3 coding sequence is TGTGCCAGCAGCTTGTCCCTAGCGGCAAGAGGGGAGCAGTACTTC. Translated, it gives CASSLSLAARGEQYF.

The rearrangement joins TRBV5-4 to TRBJ2-6; D unresolved. This CDR3 is built from 15 residues. Trimming pared 0 bases from V and 4 bases from J, leaving 8 bases between. The germline CDR1 and CDR2 sequences are SGHNT and YYREEE (reference sequence). The CDR3 DNA is TGTGCCAGCAGCTTGGATCTCTCGGGGGCCAACGTCCTGACTTTC. Protein product: CASSLDLSGANVLTF.

The chain has TRBV15 and TRBJ2-7, with 8 bases aligning to TRBD1. The germline CDR1 and CDR2 sequences are LNHNV and YYDKDF (reference sequence). After removal of 3 bases from V and 11 bases from J, the junction contained 18 bases not matched to a gene. This CDR3 has 16 residues. The DNA of the CDR3 is TGTGCCACCAGCAGGCCATCCGGGACAGGTCTACGAGGGGAGTACTTC. Residues: CATSRPSGTGLRGEYF.

On this clone: At one end the junction does not follow the germline gene, possibly because of a read error. The rearrangement joins TRBV7-7 to TRBJ2-2; 7 nucleotides align to TRBD2. This CDR3 spans 16 amino acids. Germline V gene data show CDR1 as SSHAT and CDR2 as FNYEAQ (reference sequence). CDR3 in DNA: TGTGCTAGCAGCTTAGTGGCGGGGGCGAACACCGGGGAGCTGTTTTTT. As protein: CASSLVAGANTGELFF.